Below, one T cell receptor beta chain is given with its context. The sample belongs to a study of control samples from healthy donors and cancer patients. Germline V lookup: CDR1 MGHRA, CDR2 YSYEKL. CDR3 length equals 17 residues. The ends lost 2 bases at V and 2 bases at J; junction bases unmatched: 5. TCRdb keeps only in-frame clones here, not all; method: immunoSEQ multiplex PCR. The sample holds about 180,000 clones, 75% to 95% seen once. The sample comprised blood. The gene calls are TRBV4-1 and TRBJ1-6; 8 bases match TRBD1. The TCR originated in a woman in her 40s in good health. CDR3 nucleotides: TGCGCCAGCAGCCAAAGCAGGGGGCGCACCTATAATTCACCCCTCCACTTT. Translating it yields CASSQSRGRTYNSPLHF.